The 32 T cell receptor beta chains presented below share a single source sample, sequenced in a study of immune characterization of retroperitoneal liposarcoma. TCRdb passed the PCR reads through MiXCR, listing each CDR3 protein once. This table has 10,000 or so distinct CDR3 sequences, about 30% appearing once. The sequenced sample was tumor tissue. All receptors derive from a male donor with retroperitoneal liposarcoma.

The chain couples TRBV6-1 to TRBJ2-1; 14 bases line up with TRBD2. Per germline, CDR1 MNHNS and CDR2 SASEGT. Losses at the gene ends were 6 bases for V and 9 bases for J; bases not matched to a gene: 7. CDR3 length: 15 residues. CDR3 nucleotide sequence: TGTGCCAGCAGCCCACCGGGACTAGCGGGAGTTGAGCAGTTCTTC. It codes for CASSPPGLAGVEQFF.

On this clonotype itself: A much larger clone lies a single base off, so this may be a read error. This rearrangement joins TRBV5-3 to TRBJ1-5; 7 bases fit TRBD1. TRBV5-3 is placed among ORFs of uncertain function. There are 16 residues in the CDR3. CDR3 in DNA: TGTGCCAGCAGCTTGGGTAGACAGGGTATCAATCAGCCCCAGCATTTT. It translates to CASSLGRQGINQPQHF.

The chain has TRBV6-6 and TRBJ2-3; the match to TRBD2 covers 7 bases. V shed 2 bases, J shed 1 base, and the junction held 9 bases outside the gene matches. This CDR3 is built from 17 residues. Germline CDR1 MNHNY, CDR2 SVGAGI (reference sequence). The CDR3 DNA sequence: TGTGCCAGCAGTTACAACCCCCGGGAGGCGCGCACAGATACGCAGTATTTT. It encodes CASSYNPREARTDTQYF.

A single count supports this clonotype. CDR3 residues: CASIKGSLGETQYF. CDR3 in DNA: TGTGCCAGCATCAAAGGGAGCTTGGGAGAGACCCAGTACTTC. The chain carries TRBV6-1 and TRBJ2-4, with D perhaps matching TRBD2 (5 bases). The J call may be in error: the DNA end matches TRBJ2-5 better. The CDR3 is 14 residues long. Germline CDR1 and CDR2: MNHNS and SASEGT.

This clonotype is medium-sized (0.01 to 0.1%) by share. The limits of the CDR3 on the DNA are not certain, so only TCRdb's listed CDR3 is given. The chain has TRBV6-1 and TRBJ2-6; the listed D gene, TRBD2, was not tested against the DNA. The length of the CDR3 is 15 amino acids, counting both ends. CDR1 is MNHNS and CDR2 is SASEGT in the germline V gene. CDR3 in amino acids: CASSGGTFGANVLTF.

The gene calls are TRBV6-5 and TRBJ2-7; D gene ambiguous. CDR1 is MNHEY and CDR2 is SVGAGI in the germline V gene. Trimming shortened V by 4 bases and J by 2 bases, and 12 bases separated the two germline ends. This CDR3 has 14 residues. CDR3 sequence (DNA): TGTGCCAGCAGTTCCGTTAAACCACCCTACGAGCAGTACTTC. It is translated as CASSSVKPPYEQYF.

The chain has TRBV27 and TRBJ1-1; D is unclear. Trimming stripped 6 bases from V and 0 bases from J, with 8 bases between. CDR1 and CDR2 (germline): MNHEY, SMNVEV (reference sequence). This CDR3 has 13 residues. The CDR3 loop is CASRILLNTEAFF. CDR3 bases: TGTGCCAGCAGGATCTTACTGAACACTGAAGCTTTCTTT.

J is TRBJ2-5 and V is TRBV12-3 or TRBV12-4; unclear D gene. V lost 8 bases to trimming and J lost 5 bases, with 21 bases between them. The CDR3 has 15 residues. CDR3 nucleotides: TGTGCCAGCGCGCCCATCACTTCCCTTGAGGAGACCCAGTACTTC. The encoded protein is CASAPITSLEETQYF.

About this clonotype itself: A single base separates this from a much larger clone, so it may be a read error. V gene TRBV7-2 combines with J gene TRBJ2-1; possibly TRBD1 for D (6 bases). Germline CDR1 reads SGHTA; CDR2 reads FQGNSA. The CDR3 extends over 16 amino acids. Trimming removed 5 bases from V and 15 bases from J, with 29 bases in between. Written as DNA, the CDR3 is TGTGCCAGCAGCCTCGGGCGAAACAGGGCAACAGAGACCCGGTTCTTC. Amino acids: CASSLGRNRATETRFF.

This clonotype was observed once. This rearrangement joins TRBV6-6 to TRBJ2-5; D is unclear. Judging by the DNA end, TRBJ2-1 fits better; the J call may be wrong. CDR1 and CDR2 from the germline V gene are MNHNY and SVGAGI (reference sequence). This CDR3 has 15 residues. CDR3 sequence: CASSYSRLSDETQFF. The CDR3, as DNA: TGTGCCAGCAGTTACTCGAGGTTGAGTGATGAGACCCAGTTCTTC.

This clonotype was seen a few times. The genes are TRBV5-4 and TRBJ2-7; either TRBD1 or TRBD2 may supply D (5 bases each). The CDR3 covers 15 residues. With 4 bases removed from V and 3 bases from J, the gap between germline ends came to 17 bases. CDR1 SGHNT and CDR2 YYREEE come from the germline V gene (reference sequence). CDR3 protein: CASSDPGRLDYEQYF. The CDR3 DNA sequence: TGTGCCAGCAGCGACCCGGGACGCCTGGACTACGAGCAGTACTTC.

This clonotype has only a few counts. This clone may be a read error of a much larger clone one base away. CDR3 in amino acids: CASSSLAGGPTDNEQFF. In DNA form, the CDR3 reads TGTGCCAGCAGTTCGCTAGCGGGGGGGCCAACCGACAATGAGCAGTTCTTC. The chain employs TRBV6-1 and TRBJ2-1; 12 nucleotides align to TRBD2. Germline V gives CDR1 MNHNS, CDR2 SASEGT. The CDR3 length is 17 residues. The J segment lost 5 bases and the V segment lost 5 bases, leaving 10 bases of the junction unmatched.

This chain connects TRBV12-3 or TRBV12-4 to TRBJ2-1; 10 bases are a match to TRBD1. The DNA end is a closer match to TRBJ2-5, so the J assignment may be wrong. The CDR3 spans 13 residues. DNA for the CDR3: TGTGCCAGCAGAGGGACAGGGGTAGAGACCCAGTACTTC. Encoded protein: CASRGTGVETQYF.

By sample share, this clonotype is large (0.1 to 1%). The chain uses TRBV10-1 and TRBJ2-1; tentatively, D is TRBD1 (5 bases). With the DNA end fitting TRBJ2-7 better, the J assignment may be wrong. The CDR3 is 13 amino acids. CDR1 WNHNN and CDR2 SYGVQD come from the germline V gene (reference sequence). CDR3 sequence reads: CASSEGHSYEQYF. The CDR3 bases are TGCGCCAGCAGTGAGGGACACTCCTACGAGCAGTACTTC.

The chain uses TRBV6-6 and TRBJ2-3; a possible D gene is TRBD2 (5 bases). CDR3 length: 16 residues. CDR1 and CDR2 (germline): MNHNY, SVGAGI (reference sequence). Trimming took 0 bases from V and 2 from J, leaving 12 bases between them. Here the CDR3 reads CASSYSTREPTDTQYF. As DNA, the CDR3 is TGTGCCAGCAGTTACTCTACTCGGGAACCCACAGATACGCAGTATTTT.

This clonotype occurred once. The gene calls are TRBV12-3 or TRBV12-4 and TRBJ1-1; D is perhaps TRBD1 (6 bases). Trimming took off 8 bases at V and 5 bases at J, with 15 bases between the two ends. The CDR3 totals 13 residues. CDR3 sequence: CASLGQPGTEAFF. The CDR3 DNA reads TGTGCCAGCTTGGGACAACCTGGGACTGAAGCTTTCTTT.

This clonotype was found a few times. The chain links TRBV6-1 to TRBJ1-1; D gene unclear. The germline V and J ends were trimmed by 11 bases and 5 bases, with 15 bases remaining between them. CDR3 length: 12 amino acids. Germline V gives CDR1 MNHNS, CDR2 SASEGT. The CDR3 region is CACQHPATEAFF. DNA for the CDR3: TGTGCCTGCCAGCACCCTGCAACTGAAGCTTTCTTT.

This chain links TRBV11-3 with TRBJ2-1; TRBD1 aligns across 7 bases. Trimming cost V 3 bases and J 13 bases; bases outside gene matches: 12. CDR3 length: 14 amino acids. Germline CDR1 reads SGHNT; CDR2 reads YENEEA. The CDR3 coding sequence is TGTGCCAGCAGCTTGGGACAGTACCAAGAGACCCAGTTCTTC. Translating gives CASSLGQYQETQFF.

By sample fraction, this clonotype is medium-sized (0.01 to 0.1%). The CDR3 DNA is TGTGCCAGCAGTTACGACACTCTCGAGACCCAGTTCTTC. Its protein is CASSYDTLETQFF. The V and J genes are TRBV6-6 and TRBJ2-1; D ambiguous. This CDR3 spans 13 amino acids. Trimming took 2 bases from V and 13 from J, leaving 15 bases between them. Germline V gives CDR1 MNHNY, CDR2 SVGAGI (reference sequence).

This clonotype has a count of ten or more. The rearrangement uses TRBV12-3 or TRBV12-4 and TRBJ2-3; D may be TRBD2 (5 bases). Trimming took 2 bases from V and 1 from J, leaving 16 bases between them. The CDR3 runs 17 residues. The CDR3 protein is CASSLRGYLSGTDTQYF. DNA of the CDR3: TGTGCCAGCAGTTTAAGAGGGTACCTCTCGGGCACAGATACGCAGTATTTT.

In the case of this clonotype: The conserved closing phenylalanine or tryptophan is absent in this CDR3, likely reflecting a read error. V and J are TRBV6-1 and TRBJ2-7, with D unresolved. The DNA matches TRBJ2-4 better at its end, which makes the J call doubtful. The germline V gene encodes CDR1 MNHNS and CDR2 SASEGT. The CDR3 is made up of 14 amino acids. CDR3 sequence: CASNQDLAKNIQYL. The CDR3 nucleotides are TGTGCCAGCAATCAAGACCTAGCCAAAAACATTCAGTACTTA.

This clonotype is classed as medium-sized. V and J are TRBV7-2 and TRBJ1-1; D gene uncertain. Germline V gene lookup returns CDR1 SGHTA and CDR2 FQGNSA. Trimming cost V 5 bases and J 3 bases, with 19 bases left between them. The CDR3 length is 16 residues. In nucleotides, the CDR3 is TGTGCCAGCAGCCTTCCGAGGGATTCCTTGGACACTGAAGCTTTCTTT. Protein product: CASSLPRDSLDTEAFF. The variable domain in full, completed from reference TRBV7-2 and TRBJ1-1, reads GAGVSQSPSNKVTEKGKDVELRCDPISGHTALYWYRQSLGQGLEFLIYFQGNSAPDKSGLPSDRFSAERTGGSVSTLTIQRTQQEDSAVYLCASSLPRDSLDTEAFFGQGTRLTVV.

In this sample, this clonotype is medium-sized. This rearrangement joins TRBV7-6 to TRBJ2-1; D remains unclear. Near its end, the DNA agrees better with TRBJ2-7, so the J call may be wrong. CDR1 SGHVS and CDR2 FNYEAQ come from the germline V gene. The length of the CDR3 is 16 residues. DNA of the CDR3: TGTGCCAGCAGCCCGGGTGCGAGGAGCTCCTACAATGAGCAGTACTTC. Residues: CASSPGARSSYNEQYF.

By sample fraction, this clonotype is medium-sized. The chain recombines TRBV12-3 or TRBV12-4 with TRBJ2-7, with 7 nucleotides matching TRBD1. V dropped 7 bases and J dropped 4; count of bases not matched to a gene: 10. CDR3 length: 14 amino acids. The CDR3 coding sequence is TGTGCCAGCACCCCTTCGACAGGGATTTACGAGCAGTACTTC. Amino acid sequence: CASTPSTGIYEQYF.

This chain joins TRBV12-3 or TRBV12-4 and TRBJ2-1; 9 bases map to TRBD1. CDR3 length: 15 amino acids. The ends lost 4 bases at V and 10 bases at J; junction bases unmatched: 11. The CDR3 spells CASSWGQGRIYEQFF. In DNA, the CDR3 is TGTGCCAGCAGTTGGGGACAGGGACGTATCTACGAGCAGTTCTTC.

In its sample, this clonotype was seen many times. The chain has TRBV7-2 and TRBJ2-1, with 7 bases fitting TRBD2. The last part of the DNA fits TRBJ2-7 better; the J call may be wrong. CDR1 and CDR2 from the germline V gene are SGHTA and FQGNSA. This CDR3 region has 16 residues. The CDR3 region has the DNA TGTGCCAGCAGCACGAGGGCGGGAGCGGTACACAATGAGCAGTACTTC. This codes for CASSTRAGAVHNEQYF.

This clonotype was detected ten times or more. The V call is TRBV6-1, the J call TRBJ1-1; D might be TRBD1 (5 bases). Deletions cut 6 bases from V and 1 base from J, with 9 bases between. Germline CDR1 MNHNS, CDR2 SASEGT. The CDR3 runs 13 residues. CDR3 in DNA: TGTGCCAGCAGGCGAGGGGAGAACACTGAAGCTTTCTTT. Its translation: CASRRGENTEAFF.

This chain links TRBV6-1 with TRBJ2-5; 9 bases agree with TRBD2. V lost 4 bases and J lost 2; bases outside the gene matches: 2. Germline V gives CDR1 MNHNS, CDR2 SASEGT. This CDR3 contains 14 residues. The DNA for the CDR3 is TGTGCCAGCAGTGGGGCGGGAGGGCAAGAGACCCAGTACTTC. This gives the protein CASSGAGGQETQYF.

The sample holds many counts of this clonotype. The CDR3 sequence is CASQTVNNEQFF. The CDR3 region has the DNA TGTGCCAGCCAGACGGTTAACAATGAGCAGTTCTTC. The V call is TRBV6-1, the J call TRBJ2-1, with D unresolved. This CDR3 region has 12 residues. Trimming stripped 8 bases from V and 5 bases from J, with 10 bases between. CDR1 and CDR2 (germline): MNHNS, SASEGT.

This clonotype is medium-sized by share. The CDR3 DNA follows: TGTGCCAGCAGTTTCGGGGGATGGGGCGGAGATACGCAGTATTTT. This gives the protein CASSFGGWGGDTQYF. The V call is TRBV27, the J call TRBJ2-3, with D perhaps matching TRBD2 (6 bases). This CDR3 has 15 residues. V dropped 3 bases and J dropped 5 bases, with 15 bases sitting between them. Germline CDR1 reads MNHEY; CDR2 reads SMNVEV (reference sequence).

This clonotype was counted once. The rearrangement uses TRBV25-1 and TRBJ2-3; 7 positions agree with TRBD2. The germline V gene encodes CDR1 MGHDK and CDR2 SYGVNS. Trimming cost V 6 bases and J 0 bases; bases outside gene matches: 9. The length of the CDR3 is 16 residues. The CDR3 DNA reads TGTGCCAGCAGCCCCGCTAGCGGTACTAGCACAGATACGCAGTATTTT. Protein sequence: CASSPASGTSTDTQYF.

This clonotype was recorded at least ten times. J is TRBJ2-1 and V is TRBV12-3 or TRBV12-4; 7 bases match TRBD2. This CDR3 has 15 residues. Germline trimming cut 6 bases from V and 3 bases from J; bases unmatched to any gene: 8. DNA of the CDR3: TGTGCCAGCAGAGCGGGACTACAAATCTACAATGAGCAGTTCTTC. Its protein is CASRAGLQIYNEQFF.